These 20 T cell receptor beta chains share one sample of origin, sequenced in a study of tumor-infiltrating lymphocytes in glioblastoma multiforme. Multiple V-beta primers and a C-beta primer amplified TCRB from RNA. TCRdb re-called the multiplex PCR reads with MiXCR, one entry per CDR3 protein. The table lists 25,000 to 40,000 distinct CDR3 sequences, 50% to 75% of them singletons. Sequencing was performed on brain tumor tissue. The receptors here all came from a male donor with glioblastoma.

For this clonotype: It may be a read error: a sequence one base away is much more abundant. The final CDR3 position lacks the conserved phenylalanine or tryptophan, pointing to a likely read error. The chain uses TRBV29-1 and TRBJ2-7; 10 bases line up with TRBD1. The CDR3 runs 17 residues. Germline CDR1 reads SQVTM; CDR2 reads ANQGSEA. Trimming at V came to 4 bases and at J to 4 bases, leaving 16 bases not matched to a gene. This CDR3 is CSVAGLDPDRGGYEQYL. Written as DNA, the CDR3 is TGCAGCGTTGCGGGCCTCGATCCGGACAGGGGGGGATACGAGCAGTACCTC.

As concerns this clonotype: At one of its ends the junction is not consistent with the germline gene, which may arise from a read error. Here the CDR3 reads CASSQDLAAGNEQFF. For the CDR3, the DNA is TGTGCTAGCAGCCAAGACCTAGCGGCAGGCAATGAGCAGTTCTTC. The chain links TRBV4-2 to TRBJ2-1; 7 bases are a match to TRBD2. The CDR3 is made up of 15 amino acids. CDR1 is LGHNA, CDR2 YNFKEQ, per germline.

The gene calls are TRBV19 and TRBJ2-7, with D perhaps TRBD2 (6 bases). The V end lost 6 bases, the J end lost 4 bases, and 13 bases lay between the germline ends. Germline CDR1 is LNHDA and CDR2 is SQIVND (reference sequence). This CDR3 comprises 13 residues. CDR3 in DNA: TGTGCCAGTAGCCCGGGACTGGGATACGAGCAGTACTTC. As protein: CASSPGLGYEQYF.

J is TRBJ2-1 and V is TRBV7-3; 9 positions agree with TRBD2. CDR3 length: 14 amino acids. Germline V gives CDR1 SGHTA, CDR2 FQGTGA. The trim removed 5 bases at V and 11 bases at J, leaving 10 bases unmatched. CDR3 coding DNA: TGTGCCAGCAGCGCCGGGACTAGCACCACCCAGCAGTTCTTC. Translation gives CASSAGTSTTQQFF.

Turning to this clonotype: One end of the junction is discordant with germline, which a read error may explain. The chain couples TRBV6-1 to TRBJ2-7, with D maybe TRBD2 (6 bases). The CDR3 totals 13 residues. CDR1 and CDR2 (germline): MNHNS, SASEGT. CDR3 loop: CASSGDFTYEQHF. The CDR3, as DNA: TGTGCCAGCAGTGGGGACTTCACCTACGAGCAGCACTTC.

The sample holds many counts of this clonotype. This chain uses TRBV28 with TRBJ2-3; 7 bases map to TRBD2. The CDR3 length is 16 residues. With 1 base clipped from V and 3 bases from J, the junction kept 7 bases outside the gene matches. The germline CDR1 and CDR2 sequences are MDHEN and SYDVKM. The CDR3 bases are TGTGCCAGCAGTTTATATGGCGGGAGTGGAACAGATACGCAGTATTTT. Translation: CASSLYGGSGTDTQYF. The complete variable domain, with remaining parts taken from reference TRBV28 and TRBJ2-3, reads DVKVTQSSRYLVKRTGEKVFLECVQDMDHENMFWYRQDPGLGLRLIYFSYDVKMKEKGDIPEGYSVSREKKERFSLILESASTNQTSMYLCASSLYGGSGTDTQYFGPGTRLTVL.

This clonotype was detected a few times. This sequence may be a read error, since a much larger clone differs from it by one base. Since the CDR3 does not end with the conserved phenylalanine or tryptophan, this likely comes from a read error. The chain couples TRBV14 to TRBJ2-7, with a weak D call TRBD1 (5 bases). Trimming pared 3 bases from V and 2 bases from J, leaving 11 bases between. The CDR3 length is 14 residues. Germline V gene lookup returns CDR1 SGHDN and CDR2 FVKESK. CDR3 in DNA: TGTGCCAGCAGCCAGGCTGGGGCCCCCTACGAGCAGTACATC. Its translation: CASSQAGAPYEQYI.

Concerning this clonotype itself: A read error may account for a junction end that differs from germline. The chain combines TRBV6-1 with TRBJ1-5, with TRBD1 as a possible D gene (6 bases). Germline V gene data show CDR1 as MNHNS and CDR2 as SASEGT. The CDR3 consists of 16 residues. CDR3 DNA: TGTGTCAGCAGTGATGCCAGGGGAAGGGGCAATCAGCCCCAGCATTTT. It is translated as CVSSDARGRGNQPQHF.

With regard to this clonotype: This may come from a read error, since a much larger clone is one base off. The chain links TRBV30 to TRBJ1-5, with D possibly matching TRBD1 (5 bases). This CDR3 has 16 residues. Per the germline V gene, CDR1 is GTSNPN and CDR2 is SVGIG (reference sequence). V lost 3 bases and J lost 2, with 17 bases in between. CDR3 DNA: TGTGCCTGGAGAGAAGGCGGGGGAGGGGGCAATCAGCCCCAGCATTTT. Translated: CAWREGGGGGNQPQHF. Full variable domain (outside the CDR3, taken from reference TRBV30 and TRBJ1-5): SQTIHQWPATLVQPVGSPLSLECTVEGTSNPNLYWYRQAAGRGLQLLFYSVGIGQISSEVPQNLSASRPQDRQFILSSKKLLLSDSGFYLCAWREGGGGGNQPQHFGDGTRLSIL.

Turning to this clonotype: At one boundary the junction diverges from the germline segment, which might be a read error. The chain couples TRBV20-1 to TRBJ2-1; TRBD2 matches 8 bases. CDR1 is DFQATT, CDR2 SNEGSKA, per germline (reference sequence). The CDR3 extends over 14 amino acids. The CDR3 bases are TGCAGTGCCAGAGGGGCACTAGCGGACGATGAGCAGTTCTTC. It codes for CSARGALADDEQFF.

This clonotype has only one observation. The chain recombines TRBV28 with TRBJ2-7; 7 bases match TRBD1. Germline V gene lookup returns CDR1 MDHEN and CDR2 SYDVKM. Germline trimming cut 2 bases from V and 6 bases from J; bases unmatched to any gene: 7. The CDR3 sequence is 14 residues long. DNA for the CDR3: TGTGCCAGCAGTTTAGACAGGGTTCCGATCGAGCAGTACTTC. Translated, it gives CASSLDRVPIEQYF.

With respect to this clonotype: It may be a read error: a sequence one base away is much more abundant. Given the absence of the conserved phenylalanine or tryptophan at the CDR3 end, a read error is likely. The gene calls are TRBV5-8 and TRBJ2-7, with unresolved D. Trimming took 4 bases from V and 5 from J, leaving 10 bases between them. Germline V gene sequence: CDR1 SGHTS, CDR2 YDEGEE. The CDR3 totals 12 residues. The CDR3 coding sequence is TGTGCCAGCAGCACCTTAGTGGACGAGCAGTACCTC. Translated, it gives CASSTLVDEQYL.

This clonotype was detected many times. An end of the junction differs from the germline gene, which may be a read error. The genes are TRBV12-3 or TRBV12-4 and TRBJ1-2, with 9 bases fitting TRBD1. The CDR3 loop spans 13 amino acids. CDR3 residues: CASSEQGAYGCTF. The DNA for the CDR3 is TGTGCCAGCAGCGAACAGGGGGCCTATGGCTGCACCTTC.

The chain employs TRBV11-2 and TRBJ2-2; TRBD2 aligns across 9 bases. This CDR3 contains 15 residues. Germline-derived CDR1 and CDR2 are SGHAT and FQNNGV. V gave up 4 bases and J gave up 10 bases; unmatched junction bases: 10. CDR3 sequence: CASSSIAGAGKELFF. The CDR3 coding sequence is TGTGCCAGCAGCTCAATAGCGGGAGCGGGCAAGGAGCTGTTTTTT.

As concerns this clonotype: Germline is not matched at one junction end, which may reflect a read error. As DNA, the CDR3 is TGCGCCAGCAGCCTCAAATCGGAACAGGGAATGTCTGGTGCCAACGTCCTGACTTTC. It encodes CASSLKSEQGMSGANVLTF. The V gene is TRBV4-1, the J gene TRBJ2-6, with D tentatively TRBD1 (6 bases). This CDR3 has 19 residues. Germline V lookup: CDR1 MGHRA, CDR2 YSYEKL.

Details on this clonotype: A much larger clone is a single base away; this may be a read error. This chain joins TRBV5-1 and TRBJ1-1; D is uncertain. The CDR3 loop spans 14 amino acids. Looked up from germline, CDR1 is SGHRS and CDR2 is YFSETQ. With 4 bases removed from V and 4 bases from J, the gap between germline ends came to 14 bases. In DNA, the CDR3 is TGCGCCAGCAGCATGGCGGGAGAGAGCACTGAAGCTTTCTTT. This encodes CASSMAGESTEAFF.

This clonotype counts as medium-sized (0.01 to 0.1%). The V call is TRBV4-1, the J call TRBJ2-1; 9 bases map to TRBD2. The CDR3 is made up of 17 amino acids. CDR1 and CDR2 (germline): MGHRA, YSYEKL. V lost 0 bases to trimming and J lost 5 bases; unmatched junction nucleotides: 8. The CDR3 DNA is TGCGCCAGCAGCCAAGATCCCGCGGGAGGGCTTAACAATGAGCAGTTCTTC. Its translation is CASSQDPAGGLNNEQFF.

Comment on this clonotype: A clone one base away is much larger, so this may be a read error. The chain employs TRBV7-8 and TRBJ2-1; the D gene is possibly TRBD2 (5 bases). This CDR3 has 15 residues. CDR1 and CDR2 (germline): SGHVS, FQNEAQ. V was clipped by 4 bases and J by 6 bases, with 16 bases between them. CDR3 bases: TGTGCCAGCAGCTCCGAAATAGAGGGAGTCAATGAGCAGTTCTTC. Encoded protein: CASSSEIEGVNEQFF.

This clonotype showed up many times. The rearrangement links TRBV20-1 to TRBJ2-5; D unclear. This CDR3 has 11 amino acids. The ends were cut back, 4 bases at V and 5 bases at J, with 8 bases in the middle. Germline assignment: CDR1 DFQATT and CDR2 SNEGSKA (reference sequence). The CDR3 region has the DNA TGCAGTGCTACCTCCTGGGAGACCCAGTACTTC. It yields the protein CSATSWETQYF.

J is TRBJ2-3 and V is TRBV10-3, with a possible D match to TRBD2 (6 bases). This CDR3 is 12 amino acids long. V was cut by 6 bases and J by 12 bases, with 16 bases left in between. Germline V gene data show CDR1 as ENHRY and CDR2 as SYGVKD. CDR3 residues: CAISGLAATQYF. CDR3 sequence (DNA): TGTGCCATCAGCGGATTAGCGGCTACTCAGTATTTT.